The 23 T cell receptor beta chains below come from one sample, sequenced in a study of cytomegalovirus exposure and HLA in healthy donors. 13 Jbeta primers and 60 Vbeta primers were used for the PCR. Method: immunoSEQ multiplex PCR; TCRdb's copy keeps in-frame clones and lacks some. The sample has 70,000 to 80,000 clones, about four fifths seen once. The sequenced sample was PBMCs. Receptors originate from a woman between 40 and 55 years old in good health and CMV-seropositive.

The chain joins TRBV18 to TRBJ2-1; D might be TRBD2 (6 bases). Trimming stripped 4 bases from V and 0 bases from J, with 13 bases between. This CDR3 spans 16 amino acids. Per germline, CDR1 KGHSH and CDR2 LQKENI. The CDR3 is CASSLMEGSSYNEQFF. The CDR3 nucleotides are TGTGCCAGCTCACTAATGGAGGGGAGCTCCTACAATGAGCAGTTCTTC.

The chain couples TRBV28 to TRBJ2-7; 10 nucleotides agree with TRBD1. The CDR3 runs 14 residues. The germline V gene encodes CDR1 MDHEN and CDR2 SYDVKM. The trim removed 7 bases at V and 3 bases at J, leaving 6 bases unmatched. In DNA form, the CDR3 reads TGTGCCAGCAATCCTGGACAGGGGGGCTACGAGCAGTACTTC. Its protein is CASNPGQGGYEQYF.

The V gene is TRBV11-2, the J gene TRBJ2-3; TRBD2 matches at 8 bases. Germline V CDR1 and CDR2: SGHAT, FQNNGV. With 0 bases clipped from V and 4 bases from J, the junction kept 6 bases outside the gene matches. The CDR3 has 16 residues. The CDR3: CASSLEGGLVADTQYF. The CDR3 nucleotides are TGTGCCAGCAGCTTAGAAGGGGGACTAGTGGCAGATACGCAGTATTTT.

The DNA for the CDR3 is TGTGCCAGCAGTTCGAGACGGGGGGGCCGCAATGAGCAGTTCTTC. It yields the protein CASSSRRGGRNEQFF. The rearrangement links TRBV6-5 to TRBJ2-1, with 8 positions matching TRBD2. V was pared by 4 bases and J by 6 bases, with 8 bases of the junction left unmatched. Germline CDR1 is MNHEY and CDR2 is SVGAGI. This CDR3 is built from 15 residues.

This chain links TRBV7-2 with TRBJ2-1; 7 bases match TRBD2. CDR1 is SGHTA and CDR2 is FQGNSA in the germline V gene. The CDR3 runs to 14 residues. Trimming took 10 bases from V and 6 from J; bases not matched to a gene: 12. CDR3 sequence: CAIESASGFNEQFF. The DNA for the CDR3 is TGTGCCATCGAGTCGGCTAGCGGATTCAATGAGCAGTTCTTC.

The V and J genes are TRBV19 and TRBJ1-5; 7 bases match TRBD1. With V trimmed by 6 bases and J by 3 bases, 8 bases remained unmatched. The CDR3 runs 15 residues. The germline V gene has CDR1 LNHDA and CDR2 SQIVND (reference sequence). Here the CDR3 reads CASRPGQSTNQPQHF. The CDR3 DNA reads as TGTGCCAGTAGGCCGGGACAGAGTACCAATCAGCCCCAGCATTTT.

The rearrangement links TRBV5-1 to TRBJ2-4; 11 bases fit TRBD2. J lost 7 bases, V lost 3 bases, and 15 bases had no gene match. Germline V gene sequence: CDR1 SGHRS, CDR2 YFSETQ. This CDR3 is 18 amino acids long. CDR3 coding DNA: TGCGCCAGCAGCTCCTCCCCCGGATCGACTAGCGGGGAGAACATTCAGTACTTC. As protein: CASSSSPGSTSGENIQYF. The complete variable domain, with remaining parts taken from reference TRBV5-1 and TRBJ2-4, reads KAGVTQTPRYLIKTRGQQVTLSCSPISGHRSVSWYQQTPGQGLQFLFEYFSETQRNKGNFPGRFSGRQFSNSRSEMNVSTLELGDSALYLCASSSSPGSTSGENIQYFGAGTRLSVL.

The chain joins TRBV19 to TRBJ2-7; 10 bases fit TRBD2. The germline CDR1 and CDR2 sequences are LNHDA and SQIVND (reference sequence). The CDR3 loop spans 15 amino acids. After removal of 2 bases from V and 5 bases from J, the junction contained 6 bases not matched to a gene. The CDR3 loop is CASSISLAGVNEQYF. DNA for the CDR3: TGTGCCAGTAGTATAAGTCTAGCGGGGGTGAACGAGCAGTACTTC.

CDR3 DNA sequence: TGTGCCTGGGATAACCCGACTAGCGGGGCCTTCGAGCAGTACTTC. It is translated as CAWDNPTSGAFEQYF. The chain combines TRBV30 with TRBJ2-7, with 11 nucleotides matching TRBD2. The CDR3 totals 15 residues. Germline CDR1 reads GTSNPN; CDR2 reads SVGIG (reference sequence). J gave up 6 bases and V 5 bases, and 12 bases lay outside the gene matches.

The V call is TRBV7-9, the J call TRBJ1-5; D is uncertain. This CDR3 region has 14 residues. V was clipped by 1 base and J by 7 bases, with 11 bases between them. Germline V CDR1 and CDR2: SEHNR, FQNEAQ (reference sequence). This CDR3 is CASSLGGGRQPQHF. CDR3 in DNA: TGTGCCAGCAGCTTAGGTGGAGGCAGACAGCCCCAGCATTTT.

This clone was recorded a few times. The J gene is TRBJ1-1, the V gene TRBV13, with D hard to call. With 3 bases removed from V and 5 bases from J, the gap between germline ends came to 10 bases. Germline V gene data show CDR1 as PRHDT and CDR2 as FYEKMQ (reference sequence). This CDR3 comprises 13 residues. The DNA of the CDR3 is TGTGCCAGCAGCTTGGGCGGGAGGACTGAAGCTTTCTTT. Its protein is CASSLGGRTEAFF.

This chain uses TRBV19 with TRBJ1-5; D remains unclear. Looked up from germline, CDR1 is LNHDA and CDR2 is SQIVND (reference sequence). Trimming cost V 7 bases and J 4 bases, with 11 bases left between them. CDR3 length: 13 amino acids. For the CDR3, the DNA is TGTGCCAGTATCGGGAGGGCAAATCAGCCCCAGCATTTT. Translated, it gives CASIGRANQPQHF.

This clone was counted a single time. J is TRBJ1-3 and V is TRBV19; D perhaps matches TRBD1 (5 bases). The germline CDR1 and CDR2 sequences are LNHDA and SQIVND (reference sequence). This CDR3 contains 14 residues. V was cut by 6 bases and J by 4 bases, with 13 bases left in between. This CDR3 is CASRSGSAGNTIYF. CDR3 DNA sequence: TGTGCCAGTAGATCAGGGTCGGCCGGAAACACCATATATTTT.

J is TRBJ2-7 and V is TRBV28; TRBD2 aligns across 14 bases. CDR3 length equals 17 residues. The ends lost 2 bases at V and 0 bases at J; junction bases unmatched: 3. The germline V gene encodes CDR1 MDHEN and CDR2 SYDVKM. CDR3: CASSLGLAGGFSYEQYF. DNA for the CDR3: TGTGCCAGCAGTTTAGGACTAGCGGGGGGTTTCTCCTACGAGCAGTACTTC.

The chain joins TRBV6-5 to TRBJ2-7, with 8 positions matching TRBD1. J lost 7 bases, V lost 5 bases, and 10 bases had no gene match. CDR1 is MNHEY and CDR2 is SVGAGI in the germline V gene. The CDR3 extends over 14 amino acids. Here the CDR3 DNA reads TGTGCCAGCAGTCTCAGGGGGCTAACGGGGGAGCAGTACTTC. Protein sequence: CASSLRGLTGEQYF.

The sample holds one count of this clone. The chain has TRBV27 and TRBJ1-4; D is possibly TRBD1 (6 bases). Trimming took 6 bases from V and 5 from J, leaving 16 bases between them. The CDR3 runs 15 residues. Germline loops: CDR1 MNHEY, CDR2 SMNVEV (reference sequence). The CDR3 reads CASRRDRTVNEKLFF. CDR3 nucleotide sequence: TGTGCCAGCAGAAGAGACCGGACAGTAAATGAAAAACTGTTTTTT.

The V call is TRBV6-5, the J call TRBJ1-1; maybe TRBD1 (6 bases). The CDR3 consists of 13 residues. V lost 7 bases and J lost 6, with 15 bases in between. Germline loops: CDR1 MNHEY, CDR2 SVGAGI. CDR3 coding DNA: TGTGCCAGCACCCACAGGGAGATGCCTGAAGCTTTCTTT. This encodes CASTHREMPEAFF.

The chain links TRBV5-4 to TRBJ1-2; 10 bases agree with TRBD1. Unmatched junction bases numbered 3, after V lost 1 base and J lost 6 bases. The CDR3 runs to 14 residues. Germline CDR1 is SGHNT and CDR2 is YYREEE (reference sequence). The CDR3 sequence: CASSLPGTGDGYTF. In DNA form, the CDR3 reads TGTGCCAGCAGCTTGCCCGGGACAGGGGATGGCTACACCTTC.

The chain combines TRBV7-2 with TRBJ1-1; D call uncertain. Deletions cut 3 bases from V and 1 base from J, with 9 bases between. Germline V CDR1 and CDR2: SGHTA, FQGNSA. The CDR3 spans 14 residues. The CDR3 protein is CASSFSPSNTEAFF. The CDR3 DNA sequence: TGTGCCAGCAGCTTTTCTCCGTCGAACACTGAAGCTTTCTTT.

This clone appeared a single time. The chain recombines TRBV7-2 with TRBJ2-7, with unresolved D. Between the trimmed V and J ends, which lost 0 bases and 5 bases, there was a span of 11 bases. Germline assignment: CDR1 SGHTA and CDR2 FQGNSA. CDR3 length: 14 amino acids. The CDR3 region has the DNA TGTGCCAGCAGCTTAGCTGGCAGGCTCAACGAGCAGTACTTC. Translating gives CASSLAGRLNEQYF.

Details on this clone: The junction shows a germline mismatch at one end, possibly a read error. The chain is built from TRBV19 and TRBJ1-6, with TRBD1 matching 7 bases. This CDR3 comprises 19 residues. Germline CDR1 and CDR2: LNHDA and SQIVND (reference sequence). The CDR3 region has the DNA TGTGCCAGTAGTGTTCCGGGACAGATACATCTCAAGAATAATTCACCCCTTCACTTT. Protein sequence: CASSVPGQIHLKNNSPLHF.

CDR3 DNA sequence: TGTGCCAGCAGTTCAGGGGTGTGGCAGCCCCAGCATTTT. Translated, it gives CASSSGVWQPQHF. This chain connects TRBV11-1 to TRBJ1-5; D perhaps matches TRBD1 (6 bases). Trimming pared 6 bases from V and 7 bases from J, leaving 13 bases between. The CDR3 consists of 13 residues. Per germline, CDR1 SGHAT and CDR2 FQDESV (reference sequence).

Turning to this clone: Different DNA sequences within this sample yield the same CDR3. The CDR3 region is CASSGQGALETQYF. CDR3 DNA sequence: TGTGCCAGCAGCGGACAGGGGGCGTTGGAGACCCAGTACTTC. This rearrangement joins TRBV5-4 to TRBJ2-5; 11 bases line up with TRBD1. After removal of 4 bases from V and 5 bases from J, the junction contained 4 bases not matched to a gene. The V gene's germline CDR1 is SGHNT and CDR2 YYREEE (reference sequence). The CDR3 extends over 14 amino acids.